Below, 22 T cell receptor beta chains from the same sample are listed, as sequenced in a study of blood T cell repertoires in COVID-19. TCRdb's copy holds only in-frame clones and misses some; the assay was immunoSEQ multiplex PCR. This sample has about 310,000 clones; around 91% occur once, and the top ten carry 8% to 10%. Sample: PBMCs or T cells enriched from blood (not recorded which). The origin of the receptors is a woman in her thirties or forties who had recovered from COVID-19.

The chain couples TRBV28 to TRBJ2-7; tentatively, D is TRBD2 (6 bases). The germline V gene encodes CDR1 MDHEN and CDR2 SYDVKM. The CDR3 covers 12 residues. Trimming pared 4 bases from V and 7 bases from J, leaving 11 bases between. The CDR3 DNA is TGTGCCAGCAGTTGGGCGGGGCGAGAGCAGTACTTC. Residues: CASSWAGREQYF.

This chain joins TRBV7-3 and TRBJ2-3; 8 nucleotides line up with TRBD1. The V and J ends lost 3 bases and 4 bases, in that order; junction bases with no gene match: 3. Germline V gene lookup returns CDR1 SGHTA and CDR2 FQGTGA. The CDR3 is 14 residues long. The CDR3 region has the DNA TGTGCCAGCAGCTTCGGACAGGGCTCAGATACGCAGTATTTT. Residues: CASSFGQGSDTQYF.

The chain has TRBV5-4 and TRBJ2-7; possible D gene TRBD1, 6 bases. The CDR3 totals 13 residues. The V and J ends lost 0 bases and 7 bases respectively, with 11 bases between them. Per germline, CDR1 SGHNT and CDR2 YYREEE (reference sequence). The CDR3 region is CASSLVIGQEQYF. The CDR3 DNA reads TGTGCCAGCAGCTTGGTCATCGGACAGGAGCAGTACTTC.

V usage is TRBV6-4 and J usage is TRBJ2-1; D perhaps matches TRBD2 (6 bases). This CDR3 is 13 amino acids long. V lost 2 bases and J lost 9, with 11 bases in between. Germline CDR1 reads MRHNA; CDR2 reads SNTAGT. The CDR3 sequence: CASSDRLVSEQFF. DNA for the CDR3: TGTGCCAGCAGTGACCGACTAGTTAGTGAGCAGTTCTTC.

The CDR3 DNA reads TGCGCCAGCAGTCACCCGACTGGTTTCAATCAGCCCCAGCATTTT. Residues: CASSHPTGFNQPQHF. V usage is TRBV23-1 and J usage is TRBJ1-5; no reliable D call. Being an ORF, TRBV23-1 has a function that is uncertain. This CDR3 has 15 amino acids. Trimming pared 3 bases from V and 3 bases from J, leaving 12 bases between.

The chain couples TRBV3-1 (or the pseudogene TRBV3-2) to TRBJ1-1; tentative D call: TRBD1 (5 bases). Germline V lookup: CDR1 LGHDT, CDR2 YNNKEL (reference sequence). The CDR3 totals 14 residues. Trimming left V 2 bases short and J 6 bases short, with 13 bases between. As DNA, the CDR3 is TGTGCCAGCAGCCAATGGGGGGTGGGCGCTGAAGCTTTCTTT. It is translated as CASSQWGVGAEAFF.

In regard to this clone: At the DNA level, this CDR3 is encoded by other sequences in the same sample as well. The V and J genes are TRBV7-9 and TRBJ2-7; TRBD2 matches at 7 bases. V shed 5 bases and J 2 bases; nucleotides not matched to a gene: 6. Germline V gene data show CDR1 as SEHNR and CDR2 as FQNEAQ (reference sequence). The CDR3 extends over 14 amino acids. The CDR3 bases are TGTGCCAGCAGCCCCCCGGGGGGACCCTACGAGCAGTACTTC. It yields the protein CASSPPGGPYEQYF.

In nucleotides, the CDR3 is TGCGCCAGCAGCTTTACGACAGGGCTTGAGTATGGCTACACCTTC. Protein sequence: CASSFTTGLEYGYTF. The V and J genes are TRBV5-1 and TRBJ1-2, with 7 bases lining up with TRBD1. Germline V gene data show CDR1 as SGHRS and CDR2 as YFSETQ. The CDR3 covers 15 residues. Trimming took 2 bases from V and 5 from J; bases not matched to a gene: 9.

V usage is TRBV30 and J usage is TRBJ2-2; D is perhaps TRBD2 (5 bases). The CDR3 extends over 16 amino acids. From germline, CDR1 is GTSNPN and CDR2 SVGIG (reference sequence). The V end lost 0 bases, the J end lost 4 bases, and 15 bases lay between the germline ends. This CDR3 reads CAWSVLVSRGTGELFF. The CDR3 bases are TGTGCCTGGAGTGTACTAGTATCTCGAGGCACCGGGGAGCTGTTTTTT.

V is TRBV28 and J is TRBJ2-1, with D uncertain. The germline CDR1 and CDR2 sequences are MDHEN and SYDVKM. This CDR3 spans 15 amino acids. Trimming shortened V by 0 bases and J by 12 bases, and 18 bases separated the two germline ends. The DNA for the CDR3 is TGTGCCAGCAGTTTATGGACACTTAGTTATAGTAGGCAGTTCTTC. Translating gives CASSLWTLSYSRQFF.

The CDR3 DNA reads as TGCGCCAGCAGCCAGGGGGGGGAGGACTACAATGAGCAGTTCTTC. As protein: CASSQGGEDYNEQFF. The chain couples TRBV4-3 to TRBJ2-1; TRBD2 agrees at 7 bases. Germline CDR1 and CDR2: LGHNA and YSLEER. This CDR3 has 15 amino acids. With V trimmed by 3 bases and J by 3 bases, 5 bases remained unmatched.

The rearrangement joins TRBV13 to TRBJ2-3; D uncertain. Between the trimmed V and J ends, which lost 5 bases and 2 bases, there was a span of 5 bases. The germline gives CDR1 PRHDT, CDR2 FYEKMQ (reference sequence). This CDR3 has 12 amino acids. The CDR3 coding sequence is TGTGCCAGCAGCACTTACACAGATACGCAGTATTTT. As protein: CASSTYTDTQYF.

This chain joins TRBV7-2 and TRBJ2-7; 7 nucleotides match TRBD2. From germline, CDR1 is SGHTA and CDR2 FQGNSA. This CDR3 has 14 residues. Germline trimming cut 2 bases from V and 3 bases from J; bases unmatched to any gene: 4. CDR3 DNA sequence: TGTGCCAGCAGCTTAAGAGCGGGGCTCTACGAGCAGTACTTC. As protein: CASSLRAGLYEQYF.

The J gene is TRBJ1-1, the V gene TRBV11-3; D not resolved. CDR1 is SGHNT, CDR2 YENEEA, per germline. V gave up 2 bases and J gave up 1 base, with 5 bases separating them. CDR3 size: 13 residues. The CDR3 DNA reads as TGTGCCAGCAGCTTACAGGCGAACACTGAAGCTTTCTTT. Its protein is CASSLQANTEAFF. Full variable domain (missing parts from reference TRBV11-3 and TRBJ1-1): EAGVVQSPRYKIIEKKQPVAFWCNPISGHNTLYWYLQNLGQGPELLIRYENEEAVDDSQLPKDRFSAERLKGVDSTLKIQPAELGDSAVYLCASSLQANTEAFFGQGTRLTVV.

The chain has TRBV12-3 or TRBV12-4 and TRBJ1-2, with 7 bases that match TRBD1. The CDR3 consists of 13 residues. The V segment lost 6 bases and the J segment 8 bases; nucleotides outside the gene matches: 9. CDR3: CASSTGDRAGYTF. The CDR3 DNA is TGTGCCAGCAGCACGGGGGACAGAGCGGGCTACACCTTC.

The chain uses TRBV30 and TRBJ2-2, with 13 bases fitting TRBD2. Trimming removed 3 bases from V and 6 bases from J; junction bases left unmatched: 4. Germline assignment: CDR1 GTSNPN and CDR2 SVGIG (reference sequence). The CDR3 spans 15 residues. The CDR3 DNA follows: TGTGCCTGGAGCCCCGGACTAGCGGGGGCCGGGGAGCTGTTTTTT. Its protein is CAWSPGLAGAGELFF.

This chain uses TRBV3-1 (or the pseudogene TRBV3-2) with TRBJ2-5; 8 bases match TRBD1. The germline V gene has CDR1 LGHDT and CDR2 YNNKEL (reference sequence). Trimming at V came to 4 bases and at J to 5 bases, leaving 9 bases not matched to a gene. This CDR3 is built from 15 residues. The CDR3 DNA reads as TGTGCCAGCAGCCGAAGACAGGGGATTGCTGAGACCCAGTACTTC. Translating gives CASSRRQGIAETQYF.

J is TRBJ2-1 and V is TRBV2; 11 nucleotides agree with TRBD2. There are 14 residues in the CDR3. CDR1 and CDR2 (germline): SNHLY, FYNNEI. The V segment lost 6 bases and the J segment 9 bases; nucleotides outside the gene matches: 7. CDR3 bases: TGTGCCAGCAGGACTAGCGGGGCCGGCGGTGAGCAGTTCTTC. Translated: CASRTSGAGGEQFF.

The V and J genes are TRBV29-1 and TRBJ1-1, with D unresolved. Trimming stripped 5 bases from V and 1 base from J, with 5 bases between. CDR3 length: 11 amino acids. Germline lookup yields CDR1 SQVTM and CDR2 ANQGSEA. CDR3 DNA: TGCAGCGTTTCCAAGAACACTGAAGCTTTCTTT. It encodes CSVSKNTEAFF.

The rearrangement joins TRBV18 to TRBJ1-2, with 9 positions matching TRBD1. This CDR3 contains 15 residues. Germline-derived CDR1 and CDR2 are KGHSH and LQKENI. V lost 6 bases to trimming and J lost 8 bases; unmatched junction nucleotides: 13. The CDR3 sequence: CASSQNSGTGNGYTF. The CDR3 nucleotides read TGTGCCAGCTCTCAAAATTCCGGGACAGGGAACGGCTACACCTTC.

This clone was seen a few times. This sequence joins TRBV4-2 and TRBJ2-5; TRBD2 matches 7 bases. After removal of 0 bases from V and 5 bases from J, the junction contained 6 bases not matched to a gene. CDR3 length equals 15 residues. The germline V gene has CDR1 LGHNA and CDR2 YNFKEQ. In nucleotides, the CDR3 is TGTGCCAGCAGCCAAGATCCGGCTAGCGGTGAGACCCAGTACTTC. Residues: CASSQDPASGETQYF.

The chain recombines TRBV24-1 with TRBJ2-3; TRBD1 matches 8 bases. With 12 bases clipped from V and 4 bases from J, the junction kept 14 bases outside the gene matches. The CDR3 totals 15 residues. Germline V gives CDR1 KGHDR, CDR2 SFDVKD. CDR3 residues: CAVTSGTGPSDTQYF. The CDR3 DNA reads as TGTGCCGTAACTTCCGGGACAGGTCCGTCAGATACGCAGTATTTT.